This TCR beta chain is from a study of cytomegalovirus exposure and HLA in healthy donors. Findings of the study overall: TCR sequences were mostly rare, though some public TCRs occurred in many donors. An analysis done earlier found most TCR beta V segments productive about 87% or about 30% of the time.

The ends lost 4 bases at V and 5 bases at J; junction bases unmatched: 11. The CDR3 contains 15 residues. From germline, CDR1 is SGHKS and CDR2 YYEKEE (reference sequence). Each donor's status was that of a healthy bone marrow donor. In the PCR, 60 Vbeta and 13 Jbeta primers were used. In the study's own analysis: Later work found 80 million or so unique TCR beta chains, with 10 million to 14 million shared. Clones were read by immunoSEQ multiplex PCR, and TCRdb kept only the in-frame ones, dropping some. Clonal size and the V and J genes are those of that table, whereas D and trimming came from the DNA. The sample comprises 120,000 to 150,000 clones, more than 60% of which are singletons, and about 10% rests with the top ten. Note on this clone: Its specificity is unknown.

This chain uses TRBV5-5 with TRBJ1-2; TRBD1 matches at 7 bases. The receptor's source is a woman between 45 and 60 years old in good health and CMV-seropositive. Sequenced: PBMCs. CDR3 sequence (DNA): TGTGCCAGCAGCGCCGGACAGGCCATTCTTTATGGCTACACCTTC. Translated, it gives CASSAGQAILYGYTF.